The rows below give T cell receptor beta chains drawn from one sample of a study of blood T cell repertoires in COVID-19. Sequencing was performed with immunoSEQ multiplex PCR; in TCRdb, only in-frame clones are kept and a portion is missing. The sample yields approximately 300,000 clones, about 85% seen once. The sequencing input was peripheral blood. The receptors stem from a human donor with COVID-19, enrolled during active disease. The donor label of this sample is uncertain. Each CDR3 is given with its conserved first and last residue.

CDR3 protein: CASSSTGYSNQPQHF
V gene: TRBV27
J gene: TRBJ1-5

CDR3 protein: CASSQGGAGETQYF
V gene: TRBV11-2
J gene: TRBJ2-5

CDR3 protein: CASSYSIPVYEQYF
V gene: TRBV6-2/TRBV6-3
J gene: TRBJ2-7

CDR3 protein: CASSIGRQSGNTEAFF
V gene: TRBV19
J gene: TRBJ1-1

CDR3 protein: CASSTRLAGPYNEQFF
V gene: TRBV6-2/TRBV6-3
J gene: TRBJ2-1

CDR3 protein: CASSLAGRGNEQFF
V gene: TRBV28
J gene: TRBJ2-1

CDR3 protein: CASSRTVAVVALHF
V gene: TRBV28
J gene: TRBJ1-6

CDR3 protein: CASSDPDSYNEQFF
V gene: TRBV25-1
J gene: TRBJ2-1

CDR3 protein: CATSRGGGGTTNEKLFF
V gene: TRBV15
J gene: TRBJ1-4

CDR3 protein: CASSPGTNRYEQYF
V gene: TRBV9
J gene: TRBJ2-7

CDR3 protein: CASRVLGQGAGGTEAFF
V gene: TRBV27
J gene: TRBJ1-1

CDR3 protein: CASSPGVGGGYTF
V gene: TRBV7-3
J gene: TRBJ1-2

CDR3 protein: CASIAPFGTGAGANVLTF
V gene: TRBV19
J gene: TRBJ2-6

CDR3 protein: CASSALSGQGAGYTF
V gene: TRBV3-1/TRBV3-2
J gene: TRBJ1-2

CDR3 protein: CASSAIAGLSTDTQYF
V gene: TRBV9
J gene: TRBJ2-3

CDR3 protein: CASSVSVGAGGNTIYF
V gene: TRBV9
J gene: TRBJ1-3

CDR3 protein: CASRTLSSLETQYF
V gene: TRBV7-9
J gene: TRBJ2-5

CDR3 protein: CASSIGGGQPQHF
V gene: TRBV19
J gene: TRBJ1-5

CDR3 protein: CASSPQTGQGAGSSGGYTF
V gene: TRBV7-2
J gene: TRBJ1-2

CDR3 protein: CASSYSSGRNEQFF
V gene: TRBV6-5
J gene: TRBJ2-1

CDR3 protein: CASPKGTGKAYEQYF
V gene: TRBV27
J gene: TRBJ2-7

CDR3 protein: CASSLRDSSNSPLHF
V gene: TRBV5-1
J gene: TRBJ1-6

CDR3 protein: CASSLGVSYEQYF
V gene: TRBV7-2
J gene: TRBJ2-7

CDR3 protein: CASSLEAGHGEKLFF
V gene: TRBV5-1
J gene: TRBJ1-4

CDR3 protein: CASSSQGGLLYNEQFF
V gene: TRBV7-7
J gene: TRBJ2-1

CDR3 protein: CASSQGTGVTEAFF
V gene: TRBV3-1/TRBV3-2
J gene: TRBJ1-1

CDR3 protein: CASSDPGAEAFF
V gene: TRBV2
J gene: TRBJ1-1

CDR3 protein: CASSRPGHISYEQYF
V gene: TRBV6-5
J gene: TRBJ2-7

CDR3 protein: CASSKLGSGDNEQFF
V gene: TRBV7-3
J gene: TRBJ2-1

CDR3 protein: CASVQDYNSPLHF
V gene: TRBV30
J gene: TRBJ1-6

CDR3 protein: CASSVATGKPQHF
V gene: TRBV9
J gene: TRBJ1-5

CDR3 protein: CASSESSGRHNEQFF
V gene: TRBV6-1
J gene: TRBJ2-1

CDR3 protein: CASSPGTSGSTQYF
V gene: TRBV27
J gene: TRBJ2-5

CDR3 protein: CASSLSPDRTSSEQYF
V gene: TRBV7-3
J gene: TRBJ2-7

CDR3 protein: CASRRASGIDEQFF
V gene: TRBV5-1
J gene: TRBJ2-1

CDR3 protein: CSAGKDSYYGYTF
V gene: TRBV29-1
J gene: TRBJ1-2

CDR3 protein: CASSAATNEKLFF
V gene: TRBV9
J gene: TRBJ1-4

CDR3 protein: CAWSARTVAGTQYF
V gene: TRBV30
J gene: TRBJ2-5

CDR3 protein: CASSLIAGGPLDTQYF
V gene: TRBV7-9
J gene: TRBJ2-3

CDR3 protein: CASSLAPSSSYEQYF
V gene: TRBV5-1
J gene: TRBJ2-7

CDR3 protein: CASSPGTSGRRDIQYF
V gene: TRBV7-9
J gene: TRBJ2-4

CDR3 protein: CASSQGLEVDTQYF
V gene: TRBV4-2
J gene: TRBJ2-3